Described below is a single TCR beta chain sequence and its context. Sequencing used immunoSEQ multiplex PCR; TCRdb keeps in-frame clones, though not all of them. The repertoire includes a few hundred thousand clones, more than 70% of them detected once, and about 1.2% sits in the top ten. In terms of age and location, participants ranged from about 18 to 95 years and lived in under 30 US areas. Participants were placed into cohorts based on the clinical history they reported. The V gene's germline CDR1 is SGHRS and CDR2 YFSETQ. CDR3 length equals 17 residues. After removal of 4 bases from V and 2 bases from J, the junction contained 9 bases not matched to a gene. These data originate in a study of blood T cell repertoires in COVID-19. Study at large: Nucleic acid was either cDNA or gDNA, and it came from T cells, B-cell-depleted T cells, or PBMCs.

The sequencing input was PBMCs or T cells enriched from blood (not recorded which). The chain joins TRBV5-1 to TRBJ2-3; 11 nucleotides align to TRBD2. The sequence came from a woman aged 18 to 35 who had recovered from COVID-19. The CDR3, as DNA: TGCGCCAGCAGCCCAGGGACTAGCGGTGGCTCCACAGATACGCAGTATTTT. Protein: CASSPGTSGGSTDTQYF.